This TCR beta chain came from a study of chemoradiotherapy in HPV16-positive cancers (dated by TCRdb to 2022 to 2024). About the investigation overall: Functional T-cell assays on cells from a couple of HPV16-positive patients defined candidate HPV-specific T-cell clones and common TCR motifs. The candidate HPV-specific TCRs and motifs were subsequently tracked in TCR repertoires obtained from 65 to 95 patients with HPV-related cancers. The study asked whether T-cell immunity against the HPV oncoproteins E6 and E7 changes during chemoradiotherapy and whether it affects survival.

The CDR3 spans 16 residues, from the cysteine through the phenylalanine. The read is trimmed to its CDR3 DNA, 48 bases read in frame from base 1. Repertoires were sampled repeatedly over the course of chemoradiotherapy so that clonal expansion in the tumor microenvironment could be followed. Note on this clone: Its recognized antigen is unknown. No much larger clone is present one base from it, and per-base qualities are unavailable.

Summary of the overall study and its limitations: Expansion of candidate HPV-specific clones and E7-related TCR motifs was observed in the tumor microenvironment during treatment, whereas no such expansion was observed for non-HPV-specific T cells. Among HPV16-positive patients, expansion of HPV-responsive T cells during chemoradiotherapy was associated with better recurrence-free survival. The survival association was reported for HPV16-positive patients, and the functional definition of HPV-specific T cells was derived from only a couple of HPV16-positive patients.

The library was made by the immunoSEQ multiplex PCR assay. Sourced from immuneACCESS, this table was stored by TCRdb with only in-frame sequences that have V and J called. A share of the clones is absent; for the studies checked, an unresolved V gene accounts for under half, and the remainder has no known explanation. The sample table holds 9,500 to 15,000 clones, of which approximately 87% were seen once. The ten largest clonotypes hold 2.5% to 3% of the sample. This clonotype was sampled from a human donor with HPV-associated anogenital cancer. In this chain, TRBV21-1 is recombined with TRBJ2-3; the table's D call of TRBD1 was not tested on the DNA. TRBV21-1 is labeled a pseudogene. The material was blood, obtained from a patient who underwent chemoradiotherapy. The base sequence is TGTGCCAGCAGCCGAAGGGGGGACAGGGGGGCAGATACGCAGTATTTT. It encodes CASSRRGDRGADTQYF.